This T cell receptor beta chain was sequenced in a study of vaccination and CD4 T cells after COVID-19. Study overall: Median time from COVID diagnosis to post-COVID sampling was about 14 weeks (35 to 161).

Treatment reported: approximately nine-day PBMC culture with coronavirus spike peptide pools or control peptides (ViraFEST assay). Prior to the COVID-19 pandemic (2011-2018), the unexposed donor's CD4+ T cells were collected. Cultured CD4+ T cell DNA was sequenced using the Oncomine TCR Beta short-read assay. TCRdb re-called the PCR reads with MiXCR, one entry per CDR3 protein. There are 7,500 to 9,000 distinct CDR3 sequences in the sample; over 35% occur only once, and over 10% lies in the top ten. Worth noting for this clonotype: The antigen is undetermined.

General study points: Spike mono-reactivity was shown by 304 of 307 vaccine-specific clones in convalescent patients. Apart from involving relatively few convalescent patients, the work omitted early post-infection timepoints.

This sequence originates from a human donor in good health. The specimen was CD4+ T cells from blood, cultured in vitro.

CDR3 amino acids: CASSTGLEHEQFF. CDR3 DNA sequence: TGTGCCAGCAGTACGGGACTCGAGCATGAGCAGTTCTTC. The J gene is TRBJ2-1, the V gene TRBV6-1, with D perhaps matching TRBD2 (6 bases). Germline V lookup: CDR1 MNHNS, CDR2 SASEGT. Trimming cost V 5 bases and J 8 bases, with 13 bases left between them. The length of the CDR3 is 13 residues.